The rows below give T cell receptor beta chains drawn from one sample of a study of identical twins. Each CDR3 protein gets one entry after TCRdb re-called the 5' RACE reads with MiXCR. The table records roughly 190,000 distinct CDR3 sequences, about a sixth of them present only once. This sample was shared with a second study, whose subject was T cells expressing NK-cell markers.

The sample taken for sequencing was CD8+ T cells sorted from blood. These receptors came from a woman aged 18-30 years in good health. Each CDR3 is given with its conserved first and last residue. Fields, in order: V gene, D gene, clone size, J gene, CDR3 DNA, CDR3 protein. A D gene is named only where the DNA matches it firmly. Some rows have no size entry. The others give once, few or many, or a class for an expanded clone.

>TRBV6-5|TRBD1|NA|TRBJ2-1
TGTGCCAGCAGTTACCCCGACAGGGCGCCGGATGAGCAGTTCTTC
CASSYPDRAPDEQFF
>TRBV5-1|TRBD2|few|TRBJ2-7
TGCGCCAGCAGCTCTGGTAGCGGGAGTCTCTACGAGCAGTACTTC
CASSSGSGSLYEQYF
>TRBV7-9|TRBD2|NA|TRBJ2-5
TGTGCCAGCAGCCCAGCTAGCGGGGGCGACAAAGAGACCCAGTACTTC
CASSPASGGDKETQYF
>TRBV7-9|NA|few|TRBJ2-2
TGTGCCAGCAGCTCAGAAAAGGTACCCGGGGAGCTGTTTTTT
CASSSEKVPGELFF
>TRBV9|TRBD2|NA|TRBJ2-5
TGTGCCAGCAGCCTCACCCGGGGCGGGGGTGTTGAAGAGACCCAGTACTTC
CASSLTRGGGVEETQYF
>TRBV20-1|NA|few|TRBJ2-3
TGCAGTGGAACCTACACGGCACATAGCACAGATACGCAGTATTTT
CSGTYTAHSTDTQYF
>TRBV6-2/TRBV6-3|NA|NA|TRBJ2-3
TGTGCCAGCAGGCAAATAACGGATACGCAGTATTTT
CASRQITDTQYF
>TRBV5-5|NA|NA|TRBJ2-1
TGTGCCAGCAGCCCTCCAGTCATCCGAAATGAGCAGTTCTTC
CASSPPVIRNEQFF
>TRBV14|NA|many|TRBJ1-2
TGTGCCAGCAGCCAAGATTGGGGGACACCGAACTATGGCTACACCTTC
CASSQDWGTPNYGYTF
>TRBV3-1|NA|NA|TRBJ2-5
TGTGCCAGCAGACACAGGGAGGAGGAGACCCAGTACTTC
CASRHREEETQYF
>TRBV30|TRBD2|NA|TRBJ2-5
TGTGCCTGGAGTCTAACTAGCGGGAAGGAGACCCAGTACTTC
CAWSLTSGKETQYF
>TRBV10-3|NA|NA|TRBJ2-4
TGTGCCATCAGTGGGGGGGAAAACATTCAGTACTTC
CAISGGENIQYF
>TRBV11-2|NA|few|TRBJ1-2
TGTGCCAGCAGCTTGCTTTCGGATGGCTACACCTTC
CASSLLSDGYTF
>TRBV3-1|NA|once|TRBJ1-2
TGTGCCAGCAGCCAAGCACCAACAGGGCGTGGGGGCTACACCTTC
CASSQAPTGRGGYTF
>TRBV4-1|NA|few|TRBJ2-1
TGCGCCAGCAGCCGCCAGGGCAATGAGCAGTTCTTC
CASSRQGNEQFF
>TRBV6-1|TRBD1|few|TRBJ1-2
TGTGCCAGCAGTGGACGGACAGGGTCTAGCTATGGCTACACCTTC
CASSGRTGSSYGYTF